The 4 T cell receptor beta chains in this list originate from one sample, sequenced in a study of T cell responses to AZD1222 COVID-19 vaccine. Clones were read by immunoSEQ multiplex PCR, and TCRdb kept only the in-frame ones, dropping some. The sample carries around 140,000 clones, over 85% recorded once. The sample consisted of peripheral blood, taken on day 0 of AZD1222 vaccination. These TCRs come from an adult in good health.

This clone was counted once. The chain carries TRBV27 and TRBJ1-4, with 8 bases aligning to TRBD1. Germline CDR1 is MNHEY and CDR2 is SMNVEV (reference sequence). Trimming took 6 bases from V and 8 from J; bases not matched to a gene: 17. The CDR3 spans 17 residues. The CDR3 loop reads CASSHFRAWTGWEKLFF. CDR3 in DNA: TGTGCCAGCAGCCATTTTCGAGCATGGACAGGGTGGGAAAAACTGTTTTTT.

This sequence joins TRBV19 and TRBJ2-4, with D unresolved. Per germline, CDR1 LNHDA and CDR2 SQIVND (reference sequence). Deletions cut 6 bases from V and 1 base from J, with 7 bases between. The CDR3 extends over 13 amino acids. The CDR3 coding sequence is TGTGCCAGTAGACCCATGGCCAAAAACATTCAGTACTTC. This encodes CASRPMAKNIQYF. The whole variable domain, filled in from reference TRBV19 and TRBJ2-4, reads DGGITQSPKYLFRKEGQNVTLSCEQNLNHDAMYWYRQDPGQGLRLIYYSQIVNDFQKGDIAEGYSVSREKKESFPLTVTSAQKNPTAFYLCASRPMAKNIQYFGAGTRLSVL.

The chain has TRBV7-6 and TRBJ2-1; D is unclear. V lost 1 base and J lost 0, with 7 bases in between. The CDR3 sequence is 15 residues long. Germline lookup yields CDR1 SGHVS and CDR2 FNYEAQ. This CDR3 is CASSLGSSSYNEQFF. CDR3 DNA sequence: TGTGCCAGCAGCTTAGGCTCGAGCTCCTACAATGAGCAGTTCTTC.

The chain uses TRBV19 and TRBJ1-1, with unresolved D. Germline assignment: CDR1 LNHDA and CDR2 SQIVND (reference sequence). The CDR3 has 13 amino acids. Trimming removed 7 bases from V and 0 bases from J, with 9 bases in between. CDR3: CASNPGMNTEAFF. CDR3 nucleotides: TGTGCCAGTAACCCAGGTATGAACACTGAAGCTTTCTTT.